A single sample is the source of the 26 T cell receptor beta chains below, sequenced in a study of blood T cells in healthy people across ages. A second PCR, run for roughly 7 to 12 cycles, used a sample-barcoded 5' primer plus a J-beta primer mix. TCRdb called the 5' RACE reads again in MiXCR, with one record for every CDR3 protein. The profile shows fewer than 900,000 distinct CDR3 sequences, 40% to 45% of them singletons. Input material: blood. All receptors come from a woman aged 60 to 75 in good health.

To note about this clonotype: A read error may be the cause here, since a much bigger clone is one base away. The chain joins TRBV12-3 or TRBV12-4 to TRBJ2-5; no definite D call. The J call may be faulty, since TRBJ2-4 better matches the DNA end. The CDR3 is 14 amino acids. The CDR3 DNA is TGTGCCAGCAGTTTTGCCCAGCCTGTAAGCATTCAGTACTTC. Protein product: CASSFAQPVSIQYF.

This chain connects TRBV7-2 to TRBJ2-4, with TRBD2 matching 14 bases. V dropped 6 bases and J dropped 0; count of bases not matched to a gene: 13. This CDR3 is 20 amino acids long. Germline V gene lookup returns CDR1 SGHTA and CDR2 FQGNSA. The CDR3 region is CASRISSGTSGRLAKNIQYF. For the CDR3, the DNA is TGTGCCAGCAGAATTTCTTCCGGGACTAGCGGGAGATTAGCCAAAAACATTCAGTACTTC.

The V call is TRBV4-2, the J call TRBJ2-7; D unresolved. The CDR3 is made up of 14 amino acids. The germline CDR1 and CDR2 sequences are LGHNA and YNFKEQ. V lost 2 bases and J lost 7, with 15 bases in between. CDR3 coding DNA: TGTGCCAGCAGCCAACAAACAGAGCTCGGGGAGCAGTACTTC. This gives the protein CASSQQTELGEQYF.

This clonotype was seen a handful of times. The V gene is TRBV11-2, the J gene TRBJ2-1; D is perhaps TRBD2 (6 bases). The CDR3 has 16 amino acids. Per the germline V gene, CDR1 is SGHAT and CDR2 is FQNNGV. With 5 bases removed from V and 4 bases from J, the gap between germline ends came to 18 bases. The CDR3 here is CASSPRRGGIYNEQFF. CDR3 in DNA: TGTGCCAGCAGCCCAAGGCGCGGCGGGATATACAATGAGCAGTTCTTC. Variable domain in full (rest from reference TRBV11-2 and TRBJ2-1): EAGVAQSPRYKIIEKRQSVAFWCNPISGHATLYWYQQILGQGPKLLIQFQNNGVVDDSQLPKDRFSAERLKGVDSTLKIQPAKLEDSAVYLCASSPRRGGIYNEQFFGPGTRLTVL.

Only a few counts were recorded for this clonotype. The chain joins TRBV11-2 to TRBJ2-3; the match to TRBD2 covers 9 bases. V shed 1 base and J 5 bases; nucleotides not matched to a gene: 7. From germline, CDR1 is SGHAT and CDR2 FQNNGV. There are 16 residues in the CDR3. The CDR3 region has the DNA TGTGCCAGCAGCTTAGGGGCTAGCGGGACGCAAGATACGCAGTATTTT. It translates to CASSLGASGTQDTQYF. The variable domain in full, completed from reference TRBV11-2 and TRBJ2-3, reads EAGVAQSPRYKIIEKRQSVAFWCNPISGHATLYWYQQILGQGPKLLIQFQNNGVVDDSQLPKDRFSAERLKGVDSTLKIQPAKLEDSAVYLCASSLGASGTQDTQYFGPGTRLTVL.

The V call is TRBV5-8, the J call TRBJ2-1; 10 bases agree with TRBD1. This CDR3 is built from 14 residues. Germline V gene sequence: CDR1 SGHTS, CDR2 YDEGEE. J gave up 8 bases and V 4 bases, and 6 bases lay outside the gene matches. This CDR3 is CASSPGQGNDEQFF. CDR3 nucleotide sequence: TGTGCCAGCAGCCCGGGACAGGGGAACGATGAGCAGTTCTTC.

This chain uses TRBV6-5 with TRBJ2-3; TRBD2 is a possible D gene (5 bases). The CDR3 extends over 16 amino acids. V was trimmed by 0 bases and J by 1 base, leaving 11 bases between them. Germline V gene sequence: CDR1 MNHEY, CDR2 SVGAGI. CDR3 coding DNA: TGTGCCAGCAGTTACTCGCCTAGCACCGGCACAGATACGCAGTATTTT. Its protein is CASSYSPSTGTDTQYF.

This rearrangement joins TRBV20-1 to TRBJ2-3; TRBD2 is a possible D gene (5 bases). The germline V gene encodes CDR1 DFQATT and CDR2 SNEGSKA (reference sequence). Trimming stripped 6 bases from V and 4 bases from J, with 17 bases between. The CDR3 is made up of 14 amino acids. CDR3 DNA: TGCAGTGCCCTGGACTGGCAGCTCGCAGATACGCAGTATTTT. This translates into CSALDWQLADTQYF.

The V and J genes are TRBV7-2 and TRBJ2-7; 11 positions agree with TRBD2. Trimming removed 4 bases from V and 2 bases from J; junction bases left unmatched: 4. This CDR3 is 15 amino acids long. The germline gives CDR1 SGHTA, CDR2 FQGNSA. CDR3 sequence: CASSSYSGGAYEQYF. In DNA, the CDR3 is TGTGCCAGCAGCTCCTATAGCGGGGGGGCCTACGAGCAGTACTTC. Supplemented by reference TRBV7-2 and TRBJ2-7, the full variable domain reads GAGVSQSPSNKVTEKGKDVELRCDPISGHTALYWYRQSLGQGLEFLIYFQGNSAPDKSGLPSDRFSAERTGGSVSTLTIQRTQQEDSAVYLCASSSYSGGAYEQYFGPGTRLTVT.

The chain employs TRBV15 and TRBJ2-5; D not resolved. In germline, CDR1 is LNHNV, CDR2 YYDKDF (reference sequence). The V end lost 0 bases, the J end lost 4 bases, and 9 bases lay between the germline ends. The CDR3 totals 14 residues. The CDR3 reads CATSREQAAETQYF. For the CDR3, the DNA is TGTGCCACCAGCAGAGAGCAGGCAGCAGAGACCCAGTACTTC.

This clonotype was recorded once. A much larger clone differs by one base, so this may be a read error. The V and J genes are TRBV7-9 and TRBJ2-3; D is ambiguous. Germline CDR1 reads SEHNR; CDR2 reads FQNEAQ (reference sequence). The CDR3 contains 14 residues. With 5 bases removed from V and 2 bases from J, the gap between germline ends came to 11 bases. The CDR3 DNA sequence: TGTGCCAGCAGCGTCCAGGCGTACACAGATACGCAGTATTTT. Protein product: CASSVQAYTDTQYF.

V usage is TRBV9 and J usage is TRBJ1-2, with D hard to call. In germline, CDR1 is SGDLS, CDR2 YYNGEE. This CDR3 has 14 residues. The V end lost 0 bases, the J end lost 4 bases, and 10 bases lay between the germline ends. The CDR3 reads CASSVAEFGYGYTF. CDR3 in DNA: TGTGCCAGCAGCGTAGCCGAGTTCGGCTATGGCTACACCTTC.

The chain joins TRBV27 to TRBJ1-2; D is unresolved. V gave up 0 bases and J gave up 0 bases, with 5 bases separating them. The germline CDR1 and CDR2 sequences are MNHEY and SMNVEV (reference sequence). The CDR3 has 14 amino acids. The CDR3 bases are TGTGCCAGCAGTTTATCCGAAACTAACTATGGCTACACCTTC. It encodes CASSLSETNYGYTF.

This clonotype was picked up one time. CDR3 nucleotides: TGCGCCAGCAGCTTGGCTACCGGGACAGGCAACTATGGCTACACCTTC. It is translated as CASSLATGTGNYGYTF. The chain carries TRBV5-1 and TRBJ1-2, with TRBD1 identical over 8 bases. The CDR3 covers 16 residues. Trimming took 0 bases from V and 2 from J; bases not matched to a gene: 6. Germline V gene sequence: CDR1 SGHRS, CDR2 YFSETQ.

This clonotype was picked up a small number of times. The chain carries TRBV4-1 and TRBJ2-1; D call uncertain. The V and J ends lost 0 bases and 1 base respectively, with 10 bases between them. The CDR3 consists of 16 residues. Germline-derived CDR1 and CDR2 are MGHRA and YSYEKL. The CDR3 bases are TGCGCCAGCAGCCAAGACGGCGGCGTTTCCTACAATGAGCAGTTCTTC. Residues: CASSQDGGVSYNEQFF.

The CDR3 nucleotides read TGCATTGCCGTATTAGGGTTTGCTGGAAACACCATATATTTT. It encodes CIAVLGFAGNTIYF. The V and J genes are TRBV20-1 and TRBJ1-3; no clear D gene. The CDR3 is 14 residues long. CDR1 DFQATT and CDR2 SNEGSKA come from the germline V gene (reference sequence).

For this clonotype: A junction boundary mismatches the germline segment, possibly from a read error. The V call is TRBV7-2, the J call TRBJ1-2; maybe TRBD1 (5 bases). The germline CDR1 and CDR2 sequences are SGHTA and FQGNSA. The CDR3 extends over 13 amino acids. The CDR3 DNA follows: TGCGCCAGCAGGCAGGCAGGGTCTCATGGCTACACCTTC. Amino acid sequence: CASRQAGSHGYTF.

The table lists this clonotype with a few counts. The chain employs TRBV18 and TRBJ2-1, with 7 positions matching TRBD1. Trimming at V came to 4 bases and at J to 4 bases, leaving 7 bases not matched to a gene. The germline V gene has CDR1 KGHSH and CDR2 LQKENI. CDR3 length: 15 amino acids. CDR3 region: CASSRTGTEYNEQFF. DNA for the CDR3: TGTGCCAGCTCACGAACCGGGACAGAGTACAATGAGCAGTTCTTC.

CDR3 in DNA: TGCAGCGTTGCGGCTGAAGGGAAAGGATACGAGCAGTACTTC. It specifies CSVAAEGKGYEQYF. The chain joins TRBV29-1 to TRBJ2-5; D remains unclear. The J call may be in error: the DNA end matches TRBJ2-7 better. Germline lookup yields CDR1 SQVTM and CDR2 ANQGSEA. The CDR3 totals 14 residues.

This chain connects TRBV20-1 to TRBJ2-3; 11 bases line up with TRBD2. The germline V gene has CDR1 DFQATT and CDR2 SNEGSKA (reference sequence). The trim removed 5 bases at V and 4 bases at J, leaving 29 bases unmatched. This CDR3 contains 22 residues. The CDR3 sequence is CSALGEPGGGASGGLSPDTQYF. CDR3 in DNA: TGCAGTGCTCTAGGAGAGCCCGGGGGAGGGGCTAGCGGGGGGCTCTCGCCAGATACGCAGTATTTT.

The rearrangement links TRBV5-1 to TRBJ2-7; 8 positions match TRBD1. V lost 4 bases and J lost 4; bases outside the gene matches: 10. This CDR3 region has 15 residues. Germline CDR1 and CDR2: SGHRS and YFSETQ. The CDR3 is CASSMVTGGRYEQYF. The CDR3 DNA follows: TGCGCCAGCAGCATGGTAACAGGGGGAAGGTACGAGCAGTACTTC.

As to this clonotype: A much larger clone lies a single base off, so this may be a read error. This sequence joins TRBV20-1 and TRBJ2-1, with 10 bases that match TRBD2. Germline CDR1 and CDR2: DFQATT and SNEGSKA (reference sequence). The CDR3 covers 19 residues. Trimming at V came to 3 bases and at J to 7 bases, leaving 21 bases not matched to a gene. CDR3 protein: CSASTSNLRTSGSRNEQFF. The CDR3 bases are TGCAGTGCTAGTACGTCCAACCTAAGGACTAGCGGATCAAGAAATGAGCAGTTCTTC.

This clonotype has ten or more counts. The V call is TRBV11-3, the J call TRBJ2-3; no reliable D call. Trimming took 5 bases from V and 5 from J, leaving 11 bases between them. This CDR3 spans 13 amino acids. Germline CDR1 SGHNT, CDR2 YENEEA. The CDR3 DNA is TGTGCCAGCAGCCCCTATGGTGAAGATACGCAGTATTTT. Translating it yields CASSPYGEDTQYF.

A few counts support this clonotype. The CDR3 here is CASSELGVSGANVLTF. For the CDR3, the DNA is TGTGCCAGCAGTGAGTTGGGGGTATCTGGGGCCAACGTCCTGACTTTC. The gene calls are TRBV25-1 and TRBJ2-6; D might be TRBD1 or TRBD2, each matching 5 bases. Germline V gene sequence: CDR1 MGHDK, CDR2 SYGVNS. The V and J ends lost 3 bases and 1 base respectively, with 10 bases between them. This CDR3 comprises 16 residues.

The chain recombines TRBV12-3 or TRBV12-4 with TRBJ1-5; D not resolved. The CDR3 totals 14 residues. V dropped 6 bases and J dropped 3 bases, with 12 bases sitting between them. CDR3 nucleotides: TGTGCCAGCAGCCCTCAGGTGAACAATCAGCCCCAGCATTTT. Protein: CASSPQVNNQPQHF.

This clonotype was observed a few times. The genes are TRBV6-1 and TRBJ2-5, with D unresolved. The end of the DNA aligns better with TRBJ2-7, so the J call may be wrong. The germline V gene encodes CDR1 MNHNS and CDR2 SASEGT. The CDR3 is 13 residues long. The CDR3 DNA reads as TGTGCCAGCAGCCGTCTTCTAGATCGCGAGCAGTACTTC. Protein product: CASSRLLDREQYF.